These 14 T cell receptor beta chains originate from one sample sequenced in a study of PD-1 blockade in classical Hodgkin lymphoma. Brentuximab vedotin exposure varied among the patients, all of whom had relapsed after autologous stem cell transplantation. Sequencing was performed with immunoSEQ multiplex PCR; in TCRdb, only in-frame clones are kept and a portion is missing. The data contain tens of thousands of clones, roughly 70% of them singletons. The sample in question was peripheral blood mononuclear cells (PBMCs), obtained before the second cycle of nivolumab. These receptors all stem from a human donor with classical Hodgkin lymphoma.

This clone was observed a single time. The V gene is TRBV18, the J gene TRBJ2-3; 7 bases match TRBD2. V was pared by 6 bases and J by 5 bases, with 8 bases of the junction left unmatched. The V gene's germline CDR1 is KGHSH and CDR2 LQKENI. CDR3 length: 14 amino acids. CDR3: CASSPGLLGDTQYF. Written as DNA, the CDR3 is TGTGCCAGCTCCCCGGGACTATTGGGAGATACGCAGTATTTT.

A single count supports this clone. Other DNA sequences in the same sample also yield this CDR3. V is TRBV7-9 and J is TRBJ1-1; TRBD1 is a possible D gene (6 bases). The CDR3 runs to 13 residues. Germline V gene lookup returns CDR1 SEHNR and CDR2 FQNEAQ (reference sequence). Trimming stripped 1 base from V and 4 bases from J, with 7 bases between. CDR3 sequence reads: CASSLGGGTEAFF. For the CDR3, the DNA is TGTGCCAGCAGCTTAGGAGGGGGCACTGAAGCTTTCTTT.

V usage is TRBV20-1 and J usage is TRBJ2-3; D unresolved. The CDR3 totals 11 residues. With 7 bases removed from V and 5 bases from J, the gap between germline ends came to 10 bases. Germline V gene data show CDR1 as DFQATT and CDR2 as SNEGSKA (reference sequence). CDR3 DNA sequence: TGCAGTGTCCCAACAGTAGATACGCAGTATTTT. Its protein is CSVPTVDTQYF.

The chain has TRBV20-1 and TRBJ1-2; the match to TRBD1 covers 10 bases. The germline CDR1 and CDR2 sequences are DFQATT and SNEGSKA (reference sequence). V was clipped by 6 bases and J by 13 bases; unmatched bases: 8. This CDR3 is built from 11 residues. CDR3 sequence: CSATTGGGTTF. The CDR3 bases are TGCAGTGCCACGACAGGGGGCGGGACCACCTTC.

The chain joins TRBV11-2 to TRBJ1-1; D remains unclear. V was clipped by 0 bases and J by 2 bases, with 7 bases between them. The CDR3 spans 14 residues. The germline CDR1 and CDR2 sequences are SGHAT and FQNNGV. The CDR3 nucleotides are TGTGCCAGCAGCTTAGACCCCGTAAACACTGAAGCTTTCTTT. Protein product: CASSLDPVNTEAFF.

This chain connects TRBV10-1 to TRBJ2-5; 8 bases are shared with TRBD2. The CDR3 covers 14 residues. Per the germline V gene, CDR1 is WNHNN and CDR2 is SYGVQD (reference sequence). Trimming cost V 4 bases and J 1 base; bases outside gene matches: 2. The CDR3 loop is CASSAGGAQETQYF. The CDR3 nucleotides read TGCGCCAGCAGTGCGGGAGGGGCCCAAGAGACCCAGTACTTC.

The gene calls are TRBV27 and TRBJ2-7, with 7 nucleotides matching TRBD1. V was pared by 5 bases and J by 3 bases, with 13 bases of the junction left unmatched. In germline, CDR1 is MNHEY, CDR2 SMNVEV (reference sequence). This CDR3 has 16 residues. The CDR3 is CASSPYLDRVVYEQYV. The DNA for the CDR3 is TGTGCCAGCAGTCCATACCTTGACAGGGTGGTCTACGAGCAGTACGTC.

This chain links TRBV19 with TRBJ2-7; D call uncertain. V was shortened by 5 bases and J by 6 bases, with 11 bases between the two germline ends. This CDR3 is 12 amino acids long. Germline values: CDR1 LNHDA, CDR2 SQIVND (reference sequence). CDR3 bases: TGTGCCAGTAGTTTTCTTAAGGGCGAGCAGTACTTC. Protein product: CASSFLKGEQYF.

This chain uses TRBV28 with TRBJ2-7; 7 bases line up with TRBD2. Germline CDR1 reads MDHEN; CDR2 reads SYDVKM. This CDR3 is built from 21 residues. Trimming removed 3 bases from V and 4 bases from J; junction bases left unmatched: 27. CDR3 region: CASSLAPKAGVLLLSGYEQYF. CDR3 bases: TGTGCCAGCAGTTTGGCCCCGAAGGCGGGAGTACTCTTATTGTCGGGATACGAGCAGTACTTC. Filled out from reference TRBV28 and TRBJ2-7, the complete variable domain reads DVKVTQSSRYLVKRTGEKVFLECVQDMDHENMFWYRQDPGLGLRLIYFSYDVKMKEKGDIPEGYSVSREKKERFSLILESASTNQTSMYLCASSLAPKAGVLLLSGYEQYFGPGTRLTVT.

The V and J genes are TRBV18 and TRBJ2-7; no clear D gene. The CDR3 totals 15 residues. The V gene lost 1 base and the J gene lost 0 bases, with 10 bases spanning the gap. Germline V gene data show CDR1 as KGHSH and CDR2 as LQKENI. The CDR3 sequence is CASSPRRTSSYEQYF. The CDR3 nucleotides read TGTGCCAGCTCACCACGCCGGACGAGCTCCTACGAGCAGTACTTC.

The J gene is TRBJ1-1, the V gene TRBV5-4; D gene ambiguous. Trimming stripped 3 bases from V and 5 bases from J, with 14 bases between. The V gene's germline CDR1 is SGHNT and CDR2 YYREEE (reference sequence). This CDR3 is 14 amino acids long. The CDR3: CASSSLDRNTEAFF. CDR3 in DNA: TGTGCCAGCAGCTCCCTCGACCGGAATACTGAAGCTTTCTTT. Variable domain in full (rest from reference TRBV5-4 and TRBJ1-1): ETGVTQSPTHLIKTRGQQVTLRCSSQSGHNTVSWYQQALGQGPQFIFQYYREEENGRGNFPPRFSGLQFPNYSSELNVNALELDDSALYLCASSSLDRNTEAFFGQGTRLTVV.

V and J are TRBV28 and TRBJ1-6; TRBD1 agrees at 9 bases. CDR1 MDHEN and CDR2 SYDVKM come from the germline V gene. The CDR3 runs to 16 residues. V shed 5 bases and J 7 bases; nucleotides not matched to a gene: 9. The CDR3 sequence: CASSAGTGMGNSPLHF. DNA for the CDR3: TGTGCCAGCAGTGCCGGGACAGGGATGGGGAATTCACCCCTCCACTTT.

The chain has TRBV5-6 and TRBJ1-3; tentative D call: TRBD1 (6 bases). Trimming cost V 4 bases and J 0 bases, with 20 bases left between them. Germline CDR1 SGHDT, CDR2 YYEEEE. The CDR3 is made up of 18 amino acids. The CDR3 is CASSPLPDSASSGNTIYF. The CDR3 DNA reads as TGTGCCAGCAGCCCGTTGCCGGACAGCGCCAGCTCTGGAAACACCATATATTTT. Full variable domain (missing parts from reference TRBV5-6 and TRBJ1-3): DAGVTQSPTHLIKTRGQQVTLRCSPKSGHDTVSWYQQALGQGPQFIFQYYEEEERQRGNFPDRFSGHQFPNYSSELNVNALLLGDSALYLCASSPLPDSASSGNTIYFGEGSWLTVV.

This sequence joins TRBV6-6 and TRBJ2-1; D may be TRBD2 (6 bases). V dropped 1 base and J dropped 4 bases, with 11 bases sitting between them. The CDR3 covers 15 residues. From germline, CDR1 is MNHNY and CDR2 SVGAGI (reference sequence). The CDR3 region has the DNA TGTGCCAGCAGTTACTGGGGGAGGCCTTACAATGAGCAGTTCTTC. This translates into CASSYWGRPYNEQFF.